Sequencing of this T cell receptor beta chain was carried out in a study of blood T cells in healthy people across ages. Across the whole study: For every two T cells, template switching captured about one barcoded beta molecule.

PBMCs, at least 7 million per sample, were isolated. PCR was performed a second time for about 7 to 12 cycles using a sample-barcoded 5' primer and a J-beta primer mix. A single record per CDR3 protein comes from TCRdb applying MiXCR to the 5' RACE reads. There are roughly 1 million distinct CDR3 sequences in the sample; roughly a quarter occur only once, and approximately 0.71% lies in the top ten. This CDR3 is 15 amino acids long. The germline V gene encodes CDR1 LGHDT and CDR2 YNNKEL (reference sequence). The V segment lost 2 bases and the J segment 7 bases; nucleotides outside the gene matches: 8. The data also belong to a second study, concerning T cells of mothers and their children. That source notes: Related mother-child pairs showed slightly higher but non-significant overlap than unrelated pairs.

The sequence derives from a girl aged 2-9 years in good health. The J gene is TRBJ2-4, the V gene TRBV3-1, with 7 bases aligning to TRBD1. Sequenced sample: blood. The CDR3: CASSQRDPRGNIQYF. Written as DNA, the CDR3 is TGTGCCAGCAGCCAACGGGATCCCAGGGGGAACATTCAGTACTTC.